Here is one T cell receptor beta chain with its context. V trimming: 1 base; J trimming: 9 bases; junction bases outside the gene matches: 14. Germline V gives CDR1 SGHDN, CDR2 FVKESK. The CDR3 loop spans 17 amino acids. The assay was immunoSEQ multiplex PCR, and TCRdb's table has in-frame clones only and misses some. The sample has 120,000 to 150,000 clones, roughly 88% seen once; the top ten hold around 5%. This sample was included in a study of Ad26.COV2.S vaccination and SARS-CoV-2 variants. This chain links TRBV14 with TRBJ2-1, with TRBD2 matching 8 bases. The receptor's source is a human donor who had recovered from COVID-19. Material: peripheral blood, obtained after recovery from COVID-19. The CDR3 region is CASSQVGGAQRSSEQFF. CDR3 sequence (DNA): TGTGCCAGCAGCCAAGTCGGGGGGGCGCAAAGGTCCAGTGAGCAGTTCTTC. The full variable domain, rest sourced from reference TRBV14 and TRBJ2-1, is EAGVTQFPSHSVIEKGQTVTLRCDPISGHDNLYWYRRVMGKEIKFLLHFVKESKQDESGMPNNRFLAERTGGTYSTLKVQPAELEDSGVYFCASSQVGGAQRSSEQFFGPGTRLTVL.